What follows describes a single T cell receptor beta chain. Seattle's enrolled individuals joined amid active infection and were then monitored longitudinally. The sample belongs to a study of blood T cell repertoires in COVID-19. Study overall: Donors in the United States, Italy and Spain gave samples during acute or convalescent COVID-19.

Assay: immunoSEQ multiplex PCR; the TCRdb copy retains only in-frame clones and omits some. Seen here are 200,000 to 250,000 clones, 80% to 95% observed once, and the top ten hold 0.75% to 1%. This receptor was obtained from a man aged 60 to 75 with COVID-19, enrolled during active disease. Sequenced material: peripheral blood.

CDR3 loop: CASSLFRSYEQYF. CDR3 nucleotides: TGTGCCAGCAGTTTATTCAGGTCCTACGAGCAGTACTTC. The chain joins TRBV27 to TRBJ2-7; D unclear. Looked up from germline, CDR1 is MNHEY and CDR2 is SMNVEV (reference sequence). Trimming stripped 1 base from V and 1 base from J, with 5 bases between. The CDR3 has 13 amino acids.